This T cell receptor beta chain emerged from a study of T cell changes during pregnancy in multiple sclerosis. CDR1 is SGHVS, CDR2 FNYEAQ, per germline. The V gene lost 1 base and the J gene lost 4 bases, with 4 bases spanning the gap. CDR3 length: 12 amino acids. Produced via immunoSEQ multiplex PCR; TCRdb's table is partial and in-frame only. The sample includes around 56,000 clones, about nine tenths of them seen just once. The clonotype was recovered from a female donor in good health, enrolled as a control in a pregnancy study. Sequencing used peripheral blood, obtained in the first trimester of pregnancy. The chain carries TRBV7-6 and TRBJ2-5; D ambiguous. The CDR3 DNA follows: TGTGCCAGCAGCTTAGATCGAGAGACCCAGTACTTC. Protein: CASSLDRETQYF.